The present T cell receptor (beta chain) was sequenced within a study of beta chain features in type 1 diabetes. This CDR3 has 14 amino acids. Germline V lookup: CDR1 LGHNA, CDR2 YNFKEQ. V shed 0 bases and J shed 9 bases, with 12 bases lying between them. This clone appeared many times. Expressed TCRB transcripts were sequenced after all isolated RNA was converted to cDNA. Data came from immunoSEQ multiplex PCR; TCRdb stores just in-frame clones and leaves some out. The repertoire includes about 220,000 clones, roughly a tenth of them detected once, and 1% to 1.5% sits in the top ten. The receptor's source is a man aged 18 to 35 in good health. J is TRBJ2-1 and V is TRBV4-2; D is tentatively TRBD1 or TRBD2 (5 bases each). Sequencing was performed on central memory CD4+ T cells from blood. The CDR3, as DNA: TGTGCCAGCAGCCAAGATCCCCAGAGGGGTGAGCAGTTCTTC. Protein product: CASSQDPQRGEQFF.